In its sample, the clone carrying this TCR beta chain ranks as medium-sized. Trimming stripped 4 bases from V and 5 bases from J, with 20 bases between. The CDR3 has 15 amino acids. The germline V gene has CDR1 SQVTM and CDR2 ANQGSEA. The data derive from a study of read filtering for tumor transcriptome and immune sequencing. This library used roughly 0.4 ug RNA and molecular barcoded adaptors spanning alpha/delta and beta/gamma chains. One entry per CDR3 protein, called by TCRdb with MiXCR from the reads. The table has about 5,200 distinct CDR3 sequences, approximately 20% seen once. The sample consisted of a population of CD138-negative cells sorted from bone marrow. The TCR comes from a donor aged 40 or older with multiple myeloma. This chain uses TRBV29-1 with TRBJ1-1; TRBD1 might be the D (5 bases). The CDR3 DNA reads TGCAGCGTTGGGGGCTTCCAGGGATCTGGAACTGAAGCTTTCTTT. This codes for CSVGGFQGSGTEAFF.